Reported below is one T cell receptor beta chain. With V trimmed by 5 bases and J by 5 bases, 9 bases remained unmatched. The CDR3 contains 16 residues. CDR1 is LGHDT, CDR2 YNNKEL, per germline (reference sequence). The data derive from a study of blood T cell repertoires in COVID-19. Authors' data handling: Estimated nucleated cell counts came from reference gene primer amplification. Profiling relied on immunoSEQ multiplex PCR, and the TCRdb table lists in-frame clones only, not all of them. V and J calls plus clone size are reproduced from that table; the DNA served to infer D and trimming. Of 25,000 or so clones listed, around 90% are singletons.

This chain links TRBV3-1 (or the pseudogene TRBV3-2) with TRBJ2-7; 13 bases are a match to TRBD2. The sequence derives from a human donor in a cohort sampled during active COVID-19. The material sequenced was peripheral blood. Here the CDR3 DNA reads TGTGCCAGCAGCTACTGGACTAGCGGGAGAGTAAACGAGCAGTACTTC. It translates to CASSYWTSGRVNEQYF.